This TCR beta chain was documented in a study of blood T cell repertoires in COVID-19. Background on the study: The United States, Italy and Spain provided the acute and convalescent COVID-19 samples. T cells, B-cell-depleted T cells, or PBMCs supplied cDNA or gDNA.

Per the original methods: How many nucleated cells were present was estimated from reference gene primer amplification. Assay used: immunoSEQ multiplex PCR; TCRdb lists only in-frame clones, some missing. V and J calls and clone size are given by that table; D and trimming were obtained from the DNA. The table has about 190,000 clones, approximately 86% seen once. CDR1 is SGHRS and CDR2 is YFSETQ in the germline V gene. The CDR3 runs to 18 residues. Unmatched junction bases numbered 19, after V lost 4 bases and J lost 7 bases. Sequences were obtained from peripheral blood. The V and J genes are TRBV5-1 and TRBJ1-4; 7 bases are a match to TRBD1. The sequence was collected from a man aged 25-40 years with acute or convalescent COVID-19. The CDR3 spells CASSRGGTATQGGEKLFF. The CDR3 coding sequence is TGCGCCAGCAGCCGAGGCGGGACAGCTACGCAGGGTGGTGAAAAACTGTTTTTT.